Following are 7 T cell receptor beta chains from one sample sequenced in a study of T cells in women clearing cervical HPV infection (dated by TCRdb to 2016 to 2018). Libraries were built with the immunoSEQ multiplex PCR assay. In its TCRdb copy, this immuneACCESS table keeps in-frame sequences only and misses some clones. Where compared with another copy, unresolved V genes explain less than half of these, and the others have no known cause. The sample's table covers approximately 31,000 clones. The ten largest clones add up to under 7% of the sample. The specimen sequenced was blood buffy coat. The receptors originated from a woman between 18 and 69 years old with a cervical HPV16 infection that either progressed to CIN3+ or cleared (not recorded which).

Worth noting for this clone: The read ends 3 residues early relative to the CDR3; the germline J gene fills the gap. This chain joins TRBV7-2 and TRBJ2-1, with 10 nucleotides matching TRBD1. Trimming took 7 bases from V and 7 from J; bases not matched to a gene: 7. This CDR3 is built from 14 residues. Germline CDR1 and CDR2: SGHTA and FQGNSA. The covered CDR3 bases are TGTGCCAGCACCCCGGGACAGGGGTGGAATGAG. Protein sequence: CASTPGQGWNE. The whole CDR3 sequence is CASTPGQGWNEQFF.

Points on this clone: The read ends 3 residues shy of where the CDR3 ends; the end is completed using the germline J gene. This chain connects TRBV6-2 or TRBV6-3 to TRBJ2-5; tentative D call: TRBD2 (6 bases). CDR1 and CDR2 (germline): MNHEY, SVGEGT. Between the trimmed V and J ends, which lost 7 bases and 3 bases, there was a span of 18 bases. There are 15 residues in the CDR3. CDR3 DNA (partial): TGTGCCAGCACCCACGGGACTCTACTCAAAGAGACC. Translated, it gives CASTHGTLLKET. The full CDR3 protein is CASTHGTLLKETQYF.

A remark on this clone: The read comes to an end 3 residues before the CDR3 does, leaving the germline J gene to fill in the end. The V call is TRBV7-3, the J call TRBJ2-3; D call uncertain. CDR1 is SGHTA, CDR2 FQGTGA, per germline. Trimming removed 0 bases at V and 4 bases at J, with 5 bases between. This CDR3 is built from 13 residues. The sequenced CDR3 bases are TGTGCCAGCAGCTTAACGGGCTCAGATACG. It encodes CASSLTGSDT. The CDR3 as a whole reads CASSLTGSDTQYF.

As concerns this clone: Read data end 3 residues before the CDR3 end; the end is taken from the germline J gene. V usage is TRBV4-1 and J usage is TRBJ2-1, with D possibly TRBD1 on 6 matching bases. The germline V and J ends were trimmed by 0 bases and 0 bases, with 6 bases remaining between them. Germline V gives CDR1 MGHRA, CDR2 YSYEKL. The CDR3 runs to 15 residues. Incomplete CDR3 DNA: TGCGCCAGCAGCCAAGACAGGGGCTCCTACAATGAG. Amino acid sequence: CASSQDRGSYNE. The whole CDR3 reads CASSQDRGSYNEQFF.

Turning to this clone: Sequencing ends 3 residues short of the CDR3 end; the germline J gene provides the rest. The chain carries TRBV20-1 and TRBJ2-5; 10 bases agree with TRBD2. There are 14 residues in the CDR3. Germline V gene data show CDR1 as DFQATT and CDR2 as SNEGSKA (reference sequence). With V trimmed by 4 bases and J by 5 bases, 7 bases remained unmatched. CDR3 sequence reads: CSATKREGLETQYF. The covered CDR3 bases are TGCAGTGCTACCAAGCGGGAGGGCCTTGAGACC.

In regard to this clone: The CDR3 end lies 3 residues beyond the end of the read and is filled in from the germline J gene. The chain joins TRBV2 to TRBJ1-1, with 7 positions matching TRBD1. This CDR3 contains 13 residues. Germline lookup yields CDR1 SNHLY and CDR2 FYNNEI. Trimming removed 5 bases from V and 5 bases from J; junction bases left unmatched: 5. CDR3 bases read: TGTGCCAGCAGTCTGACAGGGTATACTGAA. This codes for CASSLTGYTE. The complete CDR3 reads CASSLTGYTEAFF.

Incomplete CDR3 DNA: TGTGCCAGCAGTTTCCTTAGGACAGGGAGATCCTACGAG. It yields the protein CASSFLRTGRSYE. From start to end, the CDR3 is CASSFLRTGRSYEQYF. V usage is TRBV6-2 or TRBV6-3 and J usage is TRBJ2-7; 8 positions match TRBD1. The CDR3 end falls 3 residues outside the read, so it is completed with the germline J gene. With V trimmed by 4 bases and J by 1 base, 9 bases remained unmatched. CDR3 size: 16 residues. Per the germline V gene, CDR1 is MNHEY and CDR2 is SVGEGT.